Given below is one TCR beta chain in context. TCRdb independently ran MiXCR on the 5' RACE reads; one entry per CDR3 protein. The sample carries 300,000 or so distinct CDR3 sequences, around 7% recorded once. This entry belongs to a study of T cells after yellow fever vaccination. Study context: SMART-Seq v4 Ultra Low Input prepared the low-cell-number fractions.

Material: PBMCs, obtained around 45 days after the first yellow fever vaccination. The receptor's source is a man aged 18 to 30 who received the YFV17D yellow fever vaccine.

CDR3 sequence: CASSVEDRAQNTIYF. The CDR3 DNA reads TGTGCCAGCAGCGTAGAGGACAGGGCGCAAAACACCATATATTTT. V and J are TRBV9 and TRBJ1-3, with 8 nucleotides matching TRBD1. CDR1 and CDR2 (germline): SGDLS, YYNGEE. This CDR3 has 15 amino acids. Losses at the gene ends were 0 bases for V and 6 bases for J; bases not matched to a gene: 5.